This T cell receptor beta chain was identified during a study of identical twins. CDR1 MNHNY and CDR2 SVGAGI come from the germline V gene (reference sequence). V lost 4 bases, J lost 10 bases, and 15 bases lay in between. This CDR3 region has 13 residues. In TCRdb, the 5' RACE reads were re-called with MiXCR into one record per CDR3 protein. The top ten hold 1.5% to 2% of the sample, which has about 890,000 distinct CDR3 sequences, 12% seen once. These data also featured in a second study, about yellow fever vaccine responses in identical twins.

Sequencing was done on a sample of PBMCs. The TCR was taken from a young woman in good health. The V call is TRBV6-6, the J call TRBJ2-3; D perhaps matches TRBD1 (5 bases). The chain's CDR3 is CASSLERGAAQYF. The CDR3 nucleotides read TGTGCCAGCAGTTTGGAGCGTGGGGCGGCGCAGTATTTT.